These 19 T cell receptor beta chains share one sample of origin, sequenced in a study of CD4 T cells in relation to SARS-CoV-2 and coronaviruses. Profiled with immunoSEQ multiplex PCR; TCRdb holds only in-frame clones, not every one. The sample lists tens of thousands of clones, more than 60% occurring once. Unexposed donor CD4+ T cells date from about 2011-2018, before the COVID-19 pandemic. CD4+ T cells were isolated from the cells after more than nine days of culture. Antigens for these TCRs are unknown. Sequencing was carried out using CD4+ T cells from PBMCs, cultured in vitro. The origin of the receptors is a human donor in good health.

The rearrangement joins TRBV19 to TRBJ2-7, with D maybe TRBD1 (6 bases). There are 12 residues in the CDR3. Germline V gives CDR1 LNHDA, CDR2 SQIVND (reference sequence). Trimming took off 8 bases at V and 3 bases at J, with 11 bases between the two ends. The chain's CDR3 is CASQGRFYEQYF. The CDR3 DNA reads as TGTGCCAGTCAGGGGCGTTTCTACGAGCAGTACTTC. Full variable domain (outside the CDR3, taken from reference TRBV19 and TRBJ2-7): DGGITQSPKYLFRKEGQNVTLSCEQNLNHDAMYWYRQDPGQGLRLIYYSQIVNDFQKGDIAEGYSVSREKKESFPLTVTSAQKNPTAFYLCASQGRFYEQYFGPGTRLTVT.

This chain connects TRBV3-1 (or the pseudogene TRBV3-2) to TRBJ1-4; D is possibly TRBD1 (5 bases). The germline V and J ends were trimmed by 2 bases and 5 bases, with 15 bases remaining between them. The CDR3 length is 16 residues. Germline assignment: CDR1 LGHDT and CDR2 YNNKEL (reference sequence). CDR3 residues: CASSQPFSGHNEKLFF. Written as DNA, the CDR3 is TGTGCCAGCAGCCAACCTTTCAGCGGACACAATGAAAAACTGTTTTTT.

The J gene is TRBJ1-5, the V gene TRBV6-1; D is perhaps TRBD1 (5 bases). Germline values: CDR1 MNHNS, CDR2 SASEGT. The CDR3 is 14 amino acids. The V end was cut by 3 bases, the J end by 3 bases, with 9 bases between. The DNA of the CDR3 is TGTGCCAGCAGTGAGGTGGGGGTCAATCAGCCCCAGCATTTT. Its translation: CASSEVGVNQPQHF.

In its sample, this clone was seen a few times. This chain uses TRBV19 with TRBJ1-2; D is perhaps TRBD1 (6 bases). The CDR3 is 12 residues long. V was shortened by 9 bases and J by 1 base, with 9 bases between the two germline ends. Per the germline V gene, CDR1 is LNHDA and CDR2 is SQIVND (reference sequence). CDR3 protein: CASGQYNYGYTF. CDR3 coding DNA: TGTGCCAGCGGACAGTATAACTATGGCTACACCTTC. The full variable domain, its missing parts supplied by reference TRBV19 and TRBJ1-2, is DGGITQSPKYLFRKEGQNVTLSCEQNLNHDAMYWYRQDPGQGLRLIYYSQIVNDFQKGDIAEGYSVSREKKESFPLTVTSAQKNPTAFYLCASGQYNYGYTFGSGTRLTVV.

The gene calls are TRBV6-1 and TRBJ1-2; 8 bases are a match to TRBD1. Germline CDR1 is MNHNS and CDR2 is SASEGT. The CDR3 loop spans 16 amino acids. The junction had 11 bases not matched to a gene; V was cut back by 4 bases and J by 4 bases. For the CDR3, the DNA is TGTGCCAGCAGTGCCCAGGGGGCATCAGGGGTCTATGGCTACACCTTC. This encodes CASSAQGASGVYGYTF.

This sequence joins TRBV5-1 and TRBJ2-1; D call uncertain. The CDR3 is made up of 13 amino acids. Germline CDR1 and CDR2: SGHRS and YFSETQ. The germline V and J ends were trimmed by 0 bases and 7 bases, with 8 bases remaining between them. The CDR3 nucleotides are TGCGCCAGCAGCTTGGTTACAGAGAATGAGCAGTTCTTC. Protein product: CASSLVTENEQFF. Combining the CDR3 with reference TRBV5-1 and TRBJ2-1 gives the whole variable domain KAGVTQTPRYLIKTRGQQVTLSCSPISGHRSVSWYQQTPGQGLQFLFEYFSETQRNKGNFPGRFSGRQFSNSRSEMNVSTLELGDSALYLCASSLVTENEQFFGPGTRLTVL.

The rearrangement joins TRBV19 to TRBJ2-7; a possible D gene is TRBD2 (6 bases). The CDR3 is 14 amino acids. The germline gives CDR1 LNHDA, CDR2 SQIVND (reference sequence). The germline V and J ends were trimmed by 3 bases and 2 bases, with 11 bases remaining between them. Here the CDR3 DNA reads TGTGCCAGTAGTATTCCCGGGAGAGCCTACGAGCAGTACTTC. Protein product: CASSIPGRAYEQYF.

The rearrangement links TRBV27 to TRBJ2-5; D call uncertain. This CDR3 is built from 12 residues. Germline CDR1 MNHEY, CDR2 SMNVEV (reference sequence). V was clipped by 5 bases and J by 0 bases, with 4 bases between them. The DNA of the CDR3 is TGTGCCAGCAGTGCAAACCAAGAGACCCAGTACTTC. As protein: CASSANQETQYF.

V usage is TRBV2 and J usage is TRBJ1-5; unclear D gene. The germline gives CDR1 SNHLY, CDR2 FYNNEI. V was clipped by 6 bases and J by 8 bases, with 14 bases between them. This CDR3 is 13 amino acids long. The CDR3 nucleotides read TGTGCCAGCAGCCGTACCAAAAAGGAGCCCCAGCATTTT. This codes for CASSRTKKEPQHF.

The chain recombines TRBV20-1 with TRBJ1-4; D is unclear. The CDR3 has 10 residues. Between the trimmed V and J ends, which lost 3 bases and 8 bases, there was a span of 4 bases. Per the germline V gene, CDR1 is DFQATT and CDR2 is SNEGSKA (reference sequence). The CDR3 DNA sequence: TGCAGTGCTAGTGGCGAAAAACTGTTTTTT. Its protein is CSASGEKLFF.

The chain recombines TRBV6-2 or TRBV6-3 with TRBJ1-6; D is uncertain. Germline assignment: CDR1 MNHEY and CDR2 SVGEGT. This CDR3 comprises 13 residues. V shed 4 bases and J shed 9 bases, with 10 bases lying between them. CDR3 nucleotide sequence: TGTGCCAGCAGTTTTGCGAGGGCTTCACCCCTCCACTTT. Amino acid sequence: CASSFARASPLHF.

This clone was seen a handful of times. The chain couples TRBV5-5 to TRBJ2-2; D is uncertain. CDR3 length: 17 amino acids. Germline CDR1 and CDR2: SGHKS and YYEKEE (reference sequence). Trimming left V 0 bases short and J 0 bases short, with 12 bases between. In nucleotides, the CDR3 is TGTGCCAGCAGCTTGGCAGCAGGATTCGCGAACACCGGGGAGCTGTTTTTT. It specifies CASSLAAGFANTGELFF.

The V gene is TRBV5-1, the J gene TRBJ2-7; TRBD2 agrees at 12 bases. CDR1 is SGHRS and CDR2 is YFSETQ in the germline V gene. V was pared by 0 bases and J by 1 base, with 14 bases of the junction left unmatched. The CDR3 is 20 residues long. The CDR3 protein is CASSLASRLAGVVPSYEQYF. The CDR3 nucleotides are TGCGCCAGCAGCTTGGCCTCGCGACTAGCGGGAGTAGTGCCGTCCTACGAGCAGTACTTC.

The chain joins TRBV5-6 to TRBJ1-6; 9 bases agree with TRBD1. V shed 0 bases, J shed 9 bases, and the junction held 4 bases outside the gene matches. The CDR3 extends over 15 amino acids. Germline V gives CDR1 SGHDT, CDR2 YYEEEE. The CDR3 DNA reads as TGTGCCAGCAGCTTGGTGACAGGGGGAGGTTCACCCCTCCACTTT. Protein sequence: CASSLVTGGGSPLHF.

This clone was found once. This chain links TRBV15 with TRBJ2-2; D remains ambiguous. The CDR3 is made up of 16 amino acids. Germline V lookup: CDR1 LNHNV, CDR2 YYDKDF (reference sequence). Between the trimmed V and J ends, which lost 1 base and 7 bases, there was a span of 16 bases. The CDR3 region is CATSRVLGAFVGELFF. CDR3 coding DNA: TGTGCCACCAGCAGAGTTTTGGGCGCGTTTGTCGGGGAGCTGTTTTTT.

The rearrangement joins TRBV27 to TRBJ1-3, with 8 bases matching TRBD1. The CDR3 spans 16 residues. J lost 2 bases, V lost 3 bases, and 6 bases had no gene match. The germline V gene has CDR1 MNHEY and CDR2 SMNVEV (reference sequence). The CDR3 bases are TGTGCCAGCAGTTTTCTTCCGACAGGGGCTGGAAACACCATATATTTT. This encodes CASSFLPTGAGNTIYF.

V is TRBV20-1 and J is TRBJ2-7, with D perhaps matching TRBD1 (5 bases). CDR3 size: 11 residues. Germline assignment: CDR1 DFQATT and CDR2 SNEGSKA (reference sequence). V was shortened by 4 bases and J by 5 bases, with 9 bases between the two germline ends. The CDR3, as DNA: TGCAGTGCTACAGGGTCCCACGAGCAGTACTTC. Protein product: CSATGSHEQYF.

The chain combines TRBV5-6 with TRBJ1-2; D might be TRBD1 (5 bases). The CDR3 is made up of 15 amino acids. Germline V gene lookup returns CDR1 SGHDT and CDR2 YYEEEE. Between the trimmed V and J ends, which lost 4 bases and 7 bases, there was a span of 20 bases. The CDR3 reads CASSPKQASPSGYTF. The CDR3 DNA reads TGTGCCAGCAGCCCAAAACAGGCCTCCCCCTCTGGCTACACCTTC.

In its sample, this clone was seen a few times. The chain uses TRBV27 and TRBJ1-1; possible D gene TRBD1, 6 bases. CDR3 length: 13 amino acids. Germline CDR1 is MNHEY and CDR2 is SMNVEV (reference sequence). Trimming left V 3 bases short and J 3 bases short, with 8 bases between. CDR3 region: CASSFGQYTEAFF. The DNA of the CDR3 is TGTGCCAGCAGTTTTGGACAGTACACTGAAGCTTTCTTT.